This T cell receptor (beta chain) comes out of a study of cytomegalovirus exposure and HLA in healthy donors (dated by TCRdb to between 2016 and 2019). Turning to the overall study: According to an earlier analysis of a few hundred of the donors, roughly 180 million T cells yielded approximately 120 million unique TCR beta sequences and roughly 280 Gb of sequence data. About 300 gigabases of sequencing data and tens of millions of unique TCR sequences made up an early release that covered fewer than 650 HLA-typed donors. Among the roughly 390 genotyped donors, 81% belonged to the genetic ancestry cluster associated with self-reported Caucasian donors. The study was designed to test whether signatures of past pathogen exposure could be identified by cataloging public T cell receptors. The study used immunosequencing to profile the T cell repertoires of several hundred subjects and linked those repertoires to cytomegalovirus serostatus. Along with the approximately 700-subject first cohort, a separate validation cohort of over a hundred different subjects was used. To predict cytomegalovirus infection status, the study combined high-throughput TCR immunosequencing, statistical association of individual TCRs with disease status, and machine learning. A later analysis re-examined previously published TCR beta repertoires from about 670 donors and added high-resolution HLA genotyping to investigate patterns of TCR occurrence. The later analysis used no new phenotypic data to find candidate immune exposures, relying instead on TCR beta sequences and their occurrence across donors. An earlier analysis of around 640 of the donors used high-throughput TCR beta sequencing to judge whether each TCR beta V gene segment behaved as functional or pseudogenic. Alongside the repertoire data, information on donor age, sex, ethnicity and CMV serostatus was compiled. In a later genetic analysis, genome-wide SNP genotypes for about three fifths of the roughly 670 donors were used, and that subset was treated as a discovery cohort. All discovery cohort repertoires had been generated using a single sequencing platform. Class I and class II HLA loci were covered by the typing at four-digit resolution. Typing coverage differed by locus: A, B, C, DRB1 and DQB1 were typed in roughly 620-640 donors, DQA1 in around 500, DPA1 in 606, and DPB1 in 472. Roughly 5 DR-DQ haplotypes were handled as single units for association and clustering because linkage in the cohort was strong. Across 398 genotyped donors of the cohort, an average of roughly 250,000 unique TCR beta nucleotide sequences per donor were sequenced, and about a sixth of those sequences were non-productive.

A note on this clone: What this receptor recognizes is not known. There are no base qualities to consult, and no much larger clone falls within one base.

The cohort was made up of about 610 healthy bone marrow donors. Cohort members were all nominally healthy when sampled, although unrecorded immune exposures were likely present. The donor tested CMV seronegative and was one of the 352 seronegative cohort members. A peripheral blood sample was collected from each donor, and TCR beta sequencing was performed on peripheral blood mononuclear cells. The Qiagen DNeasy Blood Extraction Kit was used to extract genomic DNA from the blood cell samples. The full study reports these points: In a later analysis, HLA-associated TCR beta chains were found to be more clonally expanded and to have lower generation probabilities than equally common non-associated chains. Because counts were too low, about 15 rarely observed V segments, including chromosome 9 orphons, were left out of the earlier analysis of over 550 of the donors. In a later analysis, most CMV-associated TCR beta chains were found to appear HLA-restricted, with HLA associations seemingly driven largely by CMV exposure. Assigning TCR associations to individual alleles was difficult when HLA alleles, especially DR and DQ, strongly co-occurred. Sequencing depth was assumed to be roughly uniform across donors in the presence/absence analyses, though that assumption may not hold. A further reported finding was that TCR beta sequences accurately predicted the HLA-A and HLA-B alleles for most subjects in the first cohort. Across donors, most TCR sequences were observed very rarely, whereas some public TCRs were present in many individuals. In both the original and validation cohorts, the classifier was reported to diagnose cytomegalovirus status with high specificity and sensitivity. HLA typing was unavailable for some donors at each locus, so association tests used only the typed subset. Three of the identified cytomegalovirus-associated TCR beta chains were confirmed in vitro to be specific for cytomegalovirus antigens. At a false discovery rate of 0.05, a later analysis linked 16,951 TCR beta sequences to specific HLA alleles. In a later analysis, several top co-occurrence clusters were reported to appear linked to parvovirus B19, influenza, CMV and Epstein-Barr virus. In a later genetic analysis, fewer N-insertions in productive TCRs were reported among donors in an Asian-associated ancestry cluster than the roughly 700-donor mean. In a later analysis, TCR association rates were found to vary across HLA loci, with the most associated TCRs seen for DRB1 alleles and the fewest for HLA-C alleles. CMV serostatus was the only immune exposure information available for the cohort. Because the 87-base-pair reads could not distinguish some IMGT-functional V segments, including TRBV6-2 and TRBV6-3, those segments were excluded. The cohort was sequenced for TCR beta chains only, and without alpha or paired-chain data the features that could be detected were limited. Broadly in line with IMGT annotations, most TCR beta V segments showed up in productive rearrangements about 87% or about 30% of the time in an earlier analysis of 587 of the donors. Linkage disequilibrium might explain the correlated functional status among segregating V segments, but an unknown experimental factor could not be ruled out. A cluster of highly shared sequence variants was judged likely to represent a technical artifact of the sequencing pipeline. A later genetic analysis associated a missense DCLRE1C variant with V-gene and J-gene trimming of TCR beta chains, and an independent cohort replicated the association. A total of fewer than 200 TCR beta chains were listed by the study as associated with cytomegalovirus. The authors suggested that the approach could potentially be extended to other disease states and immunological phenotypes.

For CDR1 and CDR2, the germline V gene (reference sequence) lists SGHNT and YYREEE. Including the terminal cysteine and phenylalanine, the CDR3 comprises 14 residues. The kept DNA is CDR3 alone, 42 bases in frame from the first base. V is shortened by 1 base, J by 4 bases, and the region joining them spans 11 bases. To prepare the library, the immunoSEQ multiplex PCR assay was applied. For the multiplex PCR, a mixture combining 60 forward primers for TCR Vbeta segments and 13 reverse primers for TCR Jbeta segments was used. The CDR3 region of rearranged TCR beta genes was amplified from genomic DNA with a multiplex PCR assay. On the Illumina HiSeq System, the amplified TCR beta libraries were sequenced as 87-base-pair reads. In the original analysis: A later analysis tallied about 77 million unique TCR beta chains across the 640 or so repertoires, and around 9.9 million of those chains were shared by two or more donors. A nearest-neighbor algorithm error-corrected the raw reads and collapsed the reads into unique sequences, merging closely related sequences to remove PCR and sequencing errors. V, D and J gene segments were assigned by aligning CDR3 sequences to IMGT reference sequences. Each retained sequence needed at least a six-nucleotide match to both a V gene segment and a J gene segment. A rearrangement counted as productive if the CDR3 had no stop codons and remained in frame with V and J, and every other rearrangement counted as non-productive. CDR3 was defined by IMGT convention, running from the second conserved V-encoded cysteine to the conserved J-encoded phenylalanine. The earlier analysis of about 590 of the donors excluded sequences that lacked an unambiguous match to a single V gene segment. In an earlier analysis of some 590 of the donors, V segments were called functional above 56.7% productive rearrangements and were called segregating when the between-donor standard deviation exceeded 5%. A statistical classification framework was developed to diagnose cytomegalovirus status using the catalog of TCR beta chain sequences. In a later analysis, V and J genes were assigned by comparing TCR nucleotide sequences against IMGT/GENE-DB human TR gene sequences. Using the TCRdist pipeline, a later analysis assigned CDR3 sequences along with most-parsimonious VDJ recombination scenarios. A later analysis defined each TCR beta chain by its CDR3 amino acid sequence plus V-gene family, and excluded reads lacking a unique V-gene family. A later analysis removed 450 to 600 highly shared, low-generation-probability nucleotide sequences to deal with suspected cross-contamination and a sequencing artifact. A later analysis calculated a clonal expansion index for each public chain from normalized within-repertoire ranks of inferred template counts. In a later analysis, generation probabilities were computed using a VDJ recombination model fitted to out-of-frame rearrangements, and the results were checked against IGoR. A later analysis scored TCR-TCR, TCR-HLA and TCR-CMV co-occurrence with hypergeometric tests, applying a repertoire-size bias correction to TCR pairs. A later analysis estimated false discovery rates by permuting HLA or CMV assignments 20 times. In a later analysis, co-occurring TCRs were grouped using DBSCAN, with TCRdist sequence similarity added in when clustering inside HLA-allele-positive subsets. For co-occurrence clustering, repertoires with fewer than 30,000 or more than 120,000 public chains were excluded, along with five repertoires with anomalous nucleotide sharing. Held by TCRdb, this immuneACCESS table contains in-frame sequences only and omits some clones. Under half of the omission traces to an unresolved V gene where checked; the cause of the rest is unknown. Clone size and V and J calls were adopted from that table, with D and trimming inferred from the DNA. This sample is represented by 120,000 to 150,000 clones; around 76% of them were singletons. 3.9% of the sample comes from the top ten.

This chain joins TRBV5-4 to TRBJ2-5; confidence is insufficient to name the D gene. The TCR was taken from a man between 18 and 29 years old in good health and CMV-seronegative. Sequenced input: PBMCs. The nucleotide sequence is TGTGCCAGCAGCTTGCCGAGTTATGGAGAGACCCAGTACTTC. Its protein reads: CASSLPSYGETQYF.